A single sample is the source of the 28 T cell receptor beta chains below, sequenced in a study of T cell repertoires in cytomegalovirus infection. Their antigen targets remain unknown. TCRdb redid the calling of the reads with MiXCR, one entry per CDR3 protein. The profile shows fewer than 850,000 distinct CDR3 sequences, just under 30% of them singletons. The source material was cultured CD8+ T cells from PBMCs, sampled from culture after CMV antigen stimulation. Receptors were obtained from a human donor in good health (CMV status not recorded). Some clones in this sample may be carry-over from other donors' samples.

This clonotype showed up many times. The chain is built from TRBV7-6 and TRBJ2-1, with TRBD2 matching over 12 bases. Germline V lookup: CDR1 SGHVS, CDR2 FNYEAQ. The CDR3 is 17 residues long. With 5 bases clipped from V and 7 bases from J, the junction kept 12 bases outside the gene matches. The CDR3 sequence is CASSTRTSGALGNEQFF. The CDR3 DNA is TGTGCCAGCAGCACCAGGACTAGCGGGGCATTGGGGAATGAGCAGTTCTTC.

This chain joins TRBV12-3 or TRBV12-4 and TRBJ2-2; TRBD2 matches 13 bases. The CDR3 is 16 amino acids. V shed 6 bases and J 6 bases; nucleotides not matched to a gene: 7. The CDR3 sequence: CASSPLGLAGPGELFF. DNA of the CDR3: TGTGCCAGCAGCCCCTTGGGACTAGCGGGGCCCGGGGAGCTGTTTTTT.

This clonotype was picked up many times. V usage is TRBV6-5 and J usage is TRBJ1-2, with D unclear. Trimming shortened V by 2 bases and J by 5 bases, and 12 bases separated the two germline ends. The length of the CDR3 is 14 residues. Germline CDR1 MNHEY, CDR2 SVGAGI. CDR3 residues: CASSYIGVNYGYTF. The CDR3 DNA reads TGTGCCAGCAGTTACATTGGAGTGAATTATGGCTACACCTTC.

The sample holds a few counts of this clonotype. The gene calls are TRBV24-1 and TRBJ2-1; 11 nucleotides match TRBD2. This CDR3 has 17 residues. Germline V gives CDR1 KGHDR, CDR2 SFDVKD. J gave up 5 bases and V 3 bases, and 8 bases lay outside the gene matches. CDR3 sequence: CATSDKLAGARNNEQFF. CDR3 bases: TGTGCCACCAGTGATAAACTAGCGGGGGCTCGAAACAATGAGCAGTTCTTC.

Only a few counts were recorded for this clonotype. The V and J genes are TRBV7-6 and TRBJ2-5, with D uncertain. With 2 bases removed from V and 2 bases from J, the gap between germline ends came to 6 bases. This CDR3 contains 13 residues. Germline V lookup: CDR1 SGHVS, CDR2 FNYEAQ. This chain's CDR3 is CASSLYRQETQYF. In nucleotides, the CDR3 is TGTGCCAGCAGCTTATATCGTCAAGAGACCCAGTACTTC.

This clonotype was recorded a few times. The gene calls are TRBV20-1 and TRBJ2-1; D is possibly TRBD2 (5 bases). V dropped 1 base and J dropped 0 bases, with 13 bases sitting between them. The CDR3 is made up of 16 amino acids. Germline CDR1 and CDR2: DFQATT and SNEGSKA (reference sequence). CDR3 region: CSARGGSSRSYNEQFF. The DNA of the CDR3 is TGCAGTGCTAGAGGAGGGAGCAGTCGCTCCTACAATGAGCAGTTCTTC.

The chain uses TRBV7-6 and TRBJ1-2; TRBD1 aligns across 7 bases. This CDR3 spans 15 amino acids. CDR1 is SGHVS, CDR2 FNYEAQ, per germline. V lost 3 bases to trimming and J lost 8 bases; unmatched junction nucleotides: 12. CDR3 protein: CASSFRDRTMIGYTF. The CDR3 DNA reads as TGTGCCAGCAGCTTCAGGGACAGAACAATGATCGGCTACACCTTC.

V gene TRBV5-5 combines with J gene TRBJ2-3; D call uncertain. From germline, CDR1 is SGHKS and CDR2 YYEKEE (reference sequence). V lost 1 base and J lost 5, with 14 bases in between. The length of the CDR3 is 15 residues. CDR3: CASSLSGRLLDTQYF. CDR3 nucleotides: TGTGCCAGCAGCTTGAGTGGACGGTTGTTAGATACGCAGTATTTT.

This clonotype was observed at least ten times. The CDR3 DNA reads as TGCGCCAGCAGCCACGGGACACTTCCCAAGGGTGGCTACACCTTC. Translating gives CASSHGTLPKGGYTF. The chain recombines TRBV4-3 with TRBJ1-2; D perhaps matches TRBD1 (6 bases). V shed 3 bases and J shed 7 bases, with 18 bases lying between them. This CDR3 spans 15 amino acids. CDR1 is LGHNA, CDR2 YSLEER, per germline.

The chain combines TRBV6-1 with TRBJ1-5; D is unresolved. Deletions cut 7 bases from V and 4 bases from J, with 11 bases between. Germline V gene lookup returns CDR1 MNHNS and CDR2 SASEGT. This CDR3 is built from 13 residues. CDR3 in DNA: TGTGCCAGCACTCAGGCTATTAATCAGCCCCAGCATTTT. It codes for CASTQAINQPQHF.

J is TRBJ2-1 and V is TRBV3-1; D is possibly TRBD2 (7 bases). The CDR3 runs to 15 residues. CDR1 LGHDT and CDR2 YNNKEL come from the germline V gene (reference sequence). V was shortened by 7 bases and J by 0 bases, with 13 bases between the two germline ends. DNA of the CDR3: TGTGCCAGCACCCTAGGGGGGGGCTCCTACAATGAGCAGTTCTTC. It is translated as CASTLGGGSYNEQFF.

There are a few counts of this clonotype. The chain carries TRBV6-6 and TRBJ2-7, with 8 nucleotides matching TRBD1. The CDR3 covers 12 residues. Per the germline V gene, CDR1 is MNHNY and CDR2 is SVGAGI (reference sequence). The trim removed 7 bases at V and 7 bases at J, leaving 6 bases unmatched. The CDR3 reads CASTSTGAEQYF. The CDR3 DNA reads TGTGCCAGCACCTCGACAGGGGCTGAGCAGTACTTC.

This clonotype has ten or more counts. This chain links TRBV7-9 with TRBJ1-3; D is undetermined. The CDR3 covers 13 residues. The V end was cut by 4 bases, the J end by 4 bases, with 8 bases between. The germline V gene has CDR1 SEHNR and CDR2 FQNEAQ (reference sequence). CDR3 residues: CASSSPPGNTIYF. For the CDR3, the DNA is TGTGCCAGCAGCTCTCCACCCGGAAACACCATATATTTT.

The chain is built from TRBV20-1 and TRBJ1-1; tentative D call: TRBD1 (5 bases). This CDR3 has 14 residues. Germline V CDR1 and CDR2: DFQATT, SNEGSKA (reference sequence). The V and J ends lost 1 base and 4 bases respectively, with 13 bases between them. CDR3 residues: CSARGAMGGTEAFF. The CDR3 DNA reads as TGCAGTGCTAGAGGCGCCATGGGGGGCACTGAAGCTTTCTTT.

V is TRBV5-3 and J is TRBJ1-2, with D maybe TRBD1 (6 bases). TRBV5-3 is annotated as an ORF whose role is uncertain. The CDR3 sequence is 14 residues long. Trimming removed 8 bases from V and 3 bases from J, with 17 bases in between. The CDR3 DNA reads TGTGCCAGTTCCCGGTCGGCAGGGGACTATGGCTACACCTTC. This gives the protein CASSRSAGDYGYTF.

The CDR3 protein is CASILNPGLAILAQFF. CDR3 coding DNA: TGTGCCAGCATTCTGAACCCGGGACTAGCAATACTGGCGCAGTTCTTC. V and J are TRBV7-2 and TRBJ2-1; 9 nucleotides line up with TRBD2. Germline V gene sequence: CDR1 SGHTA, CDR2 FQGNSA. V shed 7 bases, J shed 12 bases, and the junction held 19 bases outside the gene matches. CDR3 length: 16 residues.

The CDR3 reads CASSQEDRVQETQYF. The CDR3 DNA is TGTGCCAGCAGCCAAGAGGACAGGGTCCAAGAGACCCAGTACTTC. This chain links TRBV3-1 with TRBJ2-5, with TRBD1 identical over 8 bases. V shed 0 bases, J shed 1 base, and the junction held 1 base outside the gene matches. Germline V gene lookup returns CDR1 LGHDT and CDR2 YNNKEL (reference sequence). The CDR3 sequence is 15 residues long.

The V call is TRBV7-9, the J call TRBJ2-7; a weak D match, TRBD1 (6 bases). The V gene's germline CDR1 is SEHNR and CDR2 FQNEAQ (reference sequence). The CDR3 totals 20 residues. Deletions cut 1 base from V and 2 bases from J, with 27 bases between. The CDR3 reads CASSLGAPDRRRSSPYEQYF. In DNA, the CDR3 is TGTGCCAGCAGCTTAGGGGCCCCTGACAGGCGAAGGTCATCCCCCTACGAGCAGTACTTC.

This clonotype occurred a few times. This chain joins TRBV7-6 and TRBJ2-7, with no clear D. Per the germline V gene, CDR1 is SGHVS and CDR2 is FNYEAQ. V was trimmed by 1 base and J by 4 bases, leaving 8 bases between them. The length of the CDR3 is 13 residues. The CDR3 DNA reads TGTGCCAGCAGCTTAGACGACGGGTACGAGCAGTACTTC. Protein: CASSLDDGYEQYF.

The chain couples TRBV7-6 to TRBJ1-1; D not certain. Per germline, CDR1 SGHVS and CDR2 FNYEAQ. Deletions cut 0 bases from V and 2 bases from J, with 16 bases between. This CDR3 has 17 residues. The CDR3 nucleotides are TGTGCCAGCAGCTTAGCAGGGCTCGACCGGACTAACACTGAAGCTTTCTTT. Translated, it gives CASSLAGLDRTNTEAFF.

The rearrangement links TRBV7-4 to TRBJ1-1, with TRBD1 as a possible D gene (6 bases). Trimming cost V 1 base and J 6 bases, with 9 bases left between them. The CDR3 spans 13 residues. Germline V CDR1 and CDR2: SGHVT, SQSDAQ. In DNA form, the CDR3 reads TGTGCCAGCAGCTTAGGGGGGCCCCCTGAAGCTTTCTTT. Translation: CASSLGGPPEAFF.

This chain uses TRBV19 with TRBJ2-7; D ambiguous. The germline V gene encodes CDR1 LNHDA and CDR2 SQIVND (reference sequence). Trimming took 4 bases from V and 4 from J, leaving 23 bases between them. CDR3 length equals 17 residues. CDR3 nucleotide sequence: TGTGCCAGTAGTAAAATCATAGGGTACGGCCGATTTTACGAGCAGTACGTC. It codes for CASSKIIGYGRFYEQYV.

This chain uses TRBV12-3 or TRBV12-4 with TRBJ2-5; 7 bases agree with TRBD2. Unmatched junction bases numbered 13, after V lost 5 bases and J lost 4 bases. The CDR3 length is 16 residues. The CDR3 DNA follows: TGTGCCAGCAGTGCCCACTTCGGGGGGATGGGAGAGACCCAGTACTTC. The encoded protein is CASSAHFGGMGETQYF.

The rearrangement uses TRBV12-3 or TRBV12-4 and TRBJ2-3; 11 bases are shared with TRBD1. This CDR3 spans 15 amino acids. Germline trimming cut 6 bases from V and 2 bases from J; bases unmatched to any gene: 4. CDR3 sequence: CASRDRGPNTDTQYF. The CDR3 region has the DNA TGTGCCAGCAGGGACAGGGGGCCGAACACAGATACGCAGTATTTT.

A word on this clonotype: This may be a read error, as it is one base from a much larger clone. This chain links TRBV5-5 with TRBJ1-1; 7 bases fit TRBD1. With 3 bases clipped from V and 4 bases from J, the junction kept 3 bases outside the gene matches. This CDR3 contains 13 residues. In germline, CDR1 is SGHKS, CDR2 YYEKEE (reference sequence). The CDR3 DNA follows: TGTGCCAGCAGCTCACAGGGGAGCACTGAAGCTTTCTTT. Protein product: CASSSQGSTEAFF. Combining the CDR3 with reference TRBV5-5 and TRBJ1-1 gives the whole variable domain DAGVTQSPTHLIKTRGQQVTLRCSPISGHKSVSWYQQVLGQGPQFIFQYYEKEERGRGNFPDRFSARQFPNYSSELNVNALLLGDSALYLCASSSQGSTEAFFGQGTRLTVV.

This clonotype was found once. The chain is built from TRBV29-1 and TRBJ2-7; 10 bases line up with TRBD1. Germline values: CDR1 SQVTM, CDR2 ANQGSEA. The CDR3 spans 14 residues. The junction had 4 bases not matched to a gene; V was cut back by 5 bases and J by 0 bases. CDR3 region: CSVTGTGVSYEQYF. CDR3 coding DNA: TGCAGCGTTACCGGGACAGGGGTCTCCTACGAGCAGTACTTC.

The sample holds a few counts of this clonotype. The chain combines TRBV20-1 with TRBJ2-3; 12 bases agree with TRBD2. The trim removed 1 base at V and 2 bases at J, leaving 4 bases unmatched. CDR1 is DFQATT and CDR2 is SNEGSKA in the germline V gene (reference sequence). The CDR3 length is 16 residues. For the CDR3, the DNA is TGCAGTGCTAGAGCCCTAGCGGGGGGGTACACAGATACGCAGTATTTT. Its translation: CSARALAGGYTDTQYF.

The chain couples TRBV6-5 to TRBJ1-5; D call uncertain. Germline assignment: CDR1 MNHEY and CDR2 SVGAGI. V was cut by 2 bases and J by 4 bases, with 9 bases left in between. The CDR3 has 14 residues. The CDR3 loop reads CASSYGVGNQPQHF. DNA for the CDR3: TGTGCCAGCAGTTACGGGGTGGGGAATCAGCCCCAGCATTTT.